This T cell receptor beta chain came from a study of blood T cell repertoires in COVID-19. This CDR3 is built from 14 residues. In germline, CDR1 is KGHDR, CDR2 SFDVKD. The junction had 4 bases not matched to a gene; V was cut back by 7 bases and J by 5 bases. Under the authors' procedure: Amplification with reference gene primers provided the estimates of nucleated cell counts. Some clones are missing from TCRdb's copy, which holds only in-frame ones; the method was immunoSEQ multiplex PCR. D and trimming were read from the DNA, whereas the V and J calls and clone size are those reported in that table. The table shows 150,000 to 200,000 clones, with roughly nine tenths occurring only once.

The chain combines TRBV24-1 with TRBJ2-2, with TRBD1 matching over 9 bases. This clonotype originated in a man aged 60-69 years with active or convalescent COVID-19. Sequenced: peripheral blood. CDR3 sequence (DNA): TGTGCCACCAGGGACAGGGGAGAAACCGGGGAGCTGTTTTTT. Its translation: CATRDRGETGELFF.